A single sample gave rise to the 14 T cell receptor beta chains below, sequenced in a study of OX40 agonist ivuxolimab in advanced cancers. Repertoires were generated with immunoSEQ multiplex PCR, while TCRdb's copy carries only in-frame clones and drops some. The sample carries under 80,000 clones, roughly four fifths recorded once. The sample in question was CD4+ or CD8+ T cells sorted from blood, obtained in a trial of the OX40 agonist ivuxolimab. These TCRs come from an adult with an advanced solid tumor such as melanoma, head and neck, liver or kidney cancer.

This clone came up once. CDR3 in amino acids: CASSLGAGQAINEQYF. The CDR3 coding sequence is TGCGCCAGCAGCTTGGGGGCTGGACAGGCCATAAACGAGCAGTACTTC. The V and J genes are TRBV5-1 and TRBJ2-7, with 7 bases aligning to TRBD1. The J segment lost 5 bases and the V segment lost 0 bases, leaving 11 bases of the junction unmatched. The CDR3 loop spans 16 amino acids. Per the germline V gene, CDR1 is SGHRS and CDR2 is YFSETQ.

CDR3 in amino acids: CAISESRGTSGGYSYEQYF. The CDR3 bases are TGTGCCATCAGTGAGTCAAGAGGGACTAGCGGGGGTTACTCCTACGAGCAGTACTTC. This chain joins TRBV10-3 and TRBJ2-7; 14 nucleotides agree with TRBD2. Unmatched junction bases numbered 7, after V lost 0 bases and J lost 0 bases. Germline V lookup: CDR1 ENHRY, CDR2 SYGVKD. The CDR3 length is 19 residues.

The chain is built from TRBV5-4 and TRBJ2-3, with 9 bases identical to TRBD2. This CDR3 has 16 amino acids. Trimming took 4 bases from V and 5 from J; bases not matched to a gene: 11. Germline V gene data show CDR1 as SGHNT and CDR2 as YYREEE (reference sequence). The chain's CDR3 is CASSQRTSVGGDTQYF. DNA for the CDR3: TGTGCCAGCAGCCAGAGGACTAGCGTGGGGGGAGATACGCAGTATTTT.

This clone was picked up a small number of times. The chain links TRBV28 to TRBJ2-5; 10 bases are a match to TRBD1. Trimming at V came to 4 bases and at J to 2 bases, leaving 13 bases not matched to a gene. This CDR3 is 18 amino acids long. CDR1 and CDR2 from the germline V gene are MDHEN and SYDVKM. The CDR3 nucleotides read TGTGCCAGCAGTTACCTACTGACTCCGGGACAGGGGCAAGAGACCCAGTACTTC. This codes for CASSYLLTPGQGQETQYF. The full variable domain, its missing parts supplied by reference TRBV28 and TRBJ2-5, is DVKVTQSSRYLVKRTGEKVFLECVQDMDHENMFWYRQDPGLGLRLIYFSYDVKMKEKGDIPEGYSVSREKKERFSLILESASTNQTSMYLCASSYLLTPGQGQETQYFGPGTRLLVL.

The chain joins TRBV23-1 to TRBJ2-3; tentatively, D is TRBD1 (6 bases). TRBV23-1 has ORF status, its function being uncertain. Trimming removed 2 bases at V and 5 bases at J, with 20 bases between. The CDR3 contains 17 residues. The CDR3 is CASSQPHLRTDRDTQYF. Here the CDR3 DNA reads TGCGCCAGCAGTCAACCCCACCTACGGACGGACAGAGATACGCAGTATTTT.

Points on this clone: Other DNA sequences from this sample encode an identical CDR3 as well. The chain uses TRBV18 and TRBJ1-2; D remains unclear. This CDR3 is built from 11 residues. The germline V gene has CDR1 KGHSH and CDR2 LQKENI. Trimming removed 5 bases from V and 4 bases from J, with 5 bases in between. The CDR3 bases are TGTGCCAGCTCAGAAAGCTATGGCTACACCTTC. The encoded protein is CASSESYGYTF.

This clone appeared a few times. This rearrangement joins TRBV21-1 to TRBJ2-7; the table gives TRBD1 as D, unverified against the DNA. TRBV21-1 is a recognized pseudogene. The CDR3 is made up of 13 amino acids. DNA for the CDR3: TGTGCCAGCGATGGAAACAGTCGCTACGAGCAGTACTTC. Amino acids: CASDGNSRYEQYF.

A note on this clone: Other DNA sequences within the sample encode an identical CDR3. The genes are TRBV5-4 and TRBJ2-5; unclear D gene. The germline V gene has CDR1 SGHNT and CDR2 YYREEE (reference sequence). Trimming shortened V by 4 bases and J by 5 bases, and 12 bases separated the two germline ends. The CDR3 consists of 13 residues. CDR3 nucleotides: TGTGCCAGCAGCCTTCCCTCTGGGGAGACCCAGTACTTC. Translated, it gives CASSLPSGETQYF.

The rearrangement uses TRBV15 and TRBJ2-7, with 8 nucleotides matching TRBD1. The length of the CDR3 is 14 residues. The V gene's germline CDR1 is LNHNV and CDR2 YYDKDF (reference sequence). J lost 2 bases, V lost 4 bases, and 4 bases had no gene match. In nucleotides, the CDR3 is TGTGCCACCAGCACCCGGACAGGGACCTACGAGCAGTACTTC. It yields the protein CATSTRTGTYEQYF.

The chain uses TRBV13 and TRBJ1-1; a possible D gene is TRBD1 (5 bases). Looked up from germline, CDR1 is PRHDT and CDR2 is FYEKMQ (reference sequence). The CDR3 runs 14 residues. Trimming shortened V by 2 bases and J by 1 base, and 8 bases separated the two germline ends. CDR3 DNA sequence: TGTGCCAGCAGCTTAAGCGGGGGGAACACTGAAGCTTTCTTT. Translation: CASSLSGGNTEAFF.

This clone has a handful of counts. The CDR3 DNA reads TGTGCCAGCAGGCGATCGGAACCGAACACTGAAGCTTTCTTT. Its translation is CASRRSEPNTEAFF. The chain has TRBV28 and TRBJ1-1; D unclear. Between the trimmed V and J ends, which lost 6 bases and 1 base, there was a span of 12 bases. Germline assignment: CDR1 MDHEN and CDR2 SYDVKM. The CDR3 consists of 14 residues.

The chain employs TRBV5-6 and TRBJ2-3; tentative D call: TRBD2 (6 bases). Germline-derived CDR1 and CDR2 are SGHDT and YYEEEE. The V and J ends lost 1 base and 1 base respectively, with 16 bases between them. The CDR3 contains 17 residues. DNA of the CDR3: TGTGCCAGCAGCTTGCGTGCGGCGGGACGTGGCACAGATACGCAGTATTTT. It encodes CASSLRAAGRGTDTQYF. The complete variable domain, with remaining parts taken from reference TRBV5-6 and TRBJ2-3, reads DAGVTQSPTHLIKTRGQQVTLRCSPKSGHDTVSWYQQALGQGPQFIFQYYEEEERQRGNFPDRFSGHQFPNYSSELNVNALLLGDSALYLCASSLRAAGRGTDTQYFGPGTRLTVL.

The chain employs TRBV10-1 and TRBJ2-5; no clear D. V was clipped by 11 bases and J by 3 bases, with 16 bases between them. The CDR3 runs to 13 residues. The V gene's germline CDR1 is WNHNN and CDR2 SYGVQD (reference sequence). The CDR3: CAFRPEQKETQYF. The CDR3, as DNA: TGCGCCTTTAGACCGGAACAAAAAGAGACCCAGTACTTC.

V usage is TRBV29-1 and J usage is TRBJ2-1; D call uncertain. Per the germline V gene, CDR1 is SQVTM and CDR2 is ANQGSEA. This CDR3 comprises 12 residues. V was trimmed by 4 bases and J by 5 bases, leaving 9 bases between them. The CDR3 sequence: CSVARNHNEQFF. The CDR3 nucleotides are TGCAGCGTTGCGCGGAATCACAATGAGCAGTTCTTC.